This T cell receptor (beta chain) stems from a study of T cells in Graves' hyperthyroidism and ophthalmopathy. Study-level background: The blood sample was taken at first diagnosis, before treatment began. Study-level points and caveats: Most clonotypes expanded in the thyroid (above 0.001) were also present in blood.

What was amplified from RNA transcripts were TCR beta CDR3 regions. First-round RT-PCR with HTBI primers amplified the TCR CDR3 region. TCRdb independently ran MiXCR on the multiplex PCR reads; one entry per CDR3 protein. The data hold about half a million distinct CDR3 sequences, with about 22% observed a single time. This CDR3 contains 12 residues. The V end was cut by 1 base, the J end by 8 bases, with 8 bases between. CDR1 LGHDT and CDR2 YNNKEL come from the germline V gene (reference sequence). In the case of this clonotype: Its antigen is as yet unknown.

This clonotype was obtained from a woman aged 70-85 years with Graves' ophthalmopathy. The V call is TRBV3-1, the J call TRBJ1-2, with a weak D call TRBD1 (6 bases). The source material was blood. In DNA, the CDR3 is TGTGCCAGCAGCCAAGGGGGGCGCGGCTACACCTTC. This sequence encodes CASSQGGRGYTF.